Following are 5 T cell receptor beta chains from one sample sequenced in a study of monozygotic twins with inflammatory bowel disease. Reprocessing the 5' RACE reads, TCRdb reports a single entry for every CDR3 protein and omits DNA. Its clone listing holds fewer than 110,000 distinct CDR3 sequences. Sequencing was done on a sample of blood. These receptors all come from a human donor with ulcerative colitis or Crohn's disease, or a healthy co-twin of an affected twin (not recorded which).

The rearrangement uses TRBV4-3 and TRBJ2-7; without DNA, the TCRdb call of TRBD2 cannot be checked. Germline values: CDR1 LGHNA, CDR2 YSLEER. There are 14 residues in the CDR3. CDR3 loop: CASSQESGGYEQYF.

V usage is TRBV6-5 and J usage is TRBJ2-7; there is no DNA to check the TCRdb D call of TRBD2. The germline V gene encodes CDR1 MNHEY and CDR2 SVGAGI. The length of the CDR3 is 14 residues. The CDR3 is CASSYRASSYEQYF.

The chain is built from TRBV6-5 and TRBJ2-1; TCRdb indicates TRBD2, and absent DNA this call remains unverified. CDR1 MNHEY and CDR2 SVGAGI come from the germline V gene. This CDR3 is built from 16 residues. CDR3 loop: CASSWGTSGFYNEQFF.

This chain joins TRBV7-9 and TRBJ1-5; no DNA is available, so the TRBD1 call from TCRdb remains unchecked. This CDR3 spans 14 amino acids. Germline CDR1 SEHNR, CDR2 FQNEAQ (reference sequence). CDR3 protein: CASSRDNSNQPQHF.

V usage is TRBV7-3 and J usage is TRBJ2-3. Germline CDR1 and CDR2: SGHTA and FQGTGA. The CDR3 length is 12 residues. CDR3 sequence reads: CASSSTTDTQYF.